Below, 22 T cell receptor beta chains from the same sample are listed, as sequenced in a study of T cells in Graves' hyperthyroidism and ophthalmopathy. TCR beta CDR3 sequences were amplified from RNA transcripts. Researchers ran a first-round RT-PCR on the TCR CDR3 using the HTBI primer set. One entry per CDR3 protein results from TCRdb running MiXCR on the multiplex PCR reads. The table has more than 350,000 distinct CDR3 sequences, roughly 15% seen once. Sequencing input: blood. The receptor set was obtained from a woman under 40 with Graves' hyperthyroidism that later progressed to Graves' ophthalmopathy.

This clonotype occurred many times. The V and J genes are TRBV12-3 or TRBV12-4 and TRBJ2-7; D unresolved. This CDR3 contains 14 residues. V dropped 3 bases and J dropped 2 bases, with 11 bases sitting between them. CDR3 protein: CASSLQTFAYEQYF. DNA of the CDR3: TGTGCCAGCAGTTTGCAGACATTCGCCTACGAGCAGTACTTC.

This clonotype was found many times. This rearrangement joins TRBV14 to TRBJ2-5, with D unresolved. The germline gives CDR1 SGHDN, CDR2 FVKESK. The CDR3 loop spans 15 amino acids. Deletions cut 10 bases from V and 5 bases from J, with 23 bases between. The CDR3 sequence: CAKRPSRRDRETQYF. The CDR3 coding sequence is TGTGCCAAACGCCCCAGTAGGCGCGACCGCGAGACCCAGTACTTC.

The chain has TRBV11-3 and TRBJ2-1; D not certain. With 5 bases removed from V and 2 bases from J, the gap between germline ends came to 16 bases. CDR1 SGHNT and CDR2 YENEEA come from the germline V gene. The CDR3 is 16 residues long. The CDR3: CASSTPPLVTYNEQFF. The CDR3 nucleotides are TGTGCCAGCAGCACCCCGCCCTTAGTAACCTACAATGAGCAGTTCTTC.

The chain employs TRBV7-9 and TRBJ2-7, with a possible D match to TRBD1 (6 bases). From germline, CDR1 is SEHNR and CDR2 FQNEAQ (reference sequence). Trimming stripped 4 bases from V and 4 bases from J, with 11 bases between. The CDR3 sequence is 13 residues long. The CDR3 region is CASSSGHNYEQYF. CDR3 sequence (DNA): TGTGCCAGCAGCTCGGGACACAATTACGAGCAGTACTTC.

This clonotype was recorded at least ten times. V is TRBV6-5 and J is TRBJ2-6, with D unclear. Germline V CDR1 and CDR2: MNHEY, SVGAGI. The germline V and J ends were trimmed by 2 bases and 2 bases, with 7 bases remaining between them. The CDR3 totals 15 residues. The CDR3 region is CASSYGGPGANVLTF. The CDR3 DNA sequence: TGTGCCAGCAGTTACGGTGGACCTGGGGCCAACGTCCTGACTTTC.

This clonotype was recorded many times. The chain couples TRBV2 to TRBJ2-7; a weak D match, TRBD1 (5 bases). Germline CDR1 and CDR2: SNHLY and FYNNEI. The V gene lost 6 bases and the J gene lost 2 bases, with 11 bases spanning the gap. The CDR3 is 13 residues long. The CDR3 spells CASSGDSPYEQYF. Here the CDR3 DNA reads TGTGCCAGCAGCGGTGACAGCCCCTACGAGCAGTACTTC.

This clonotype appeared many times. This chain uses TRBV11-2 with TRBJ1-1, with D hard to call. Germline V CDR1 and CDR2: SGHAT, FQNNGV. V shed 2 bases and J shed 0 bases, with 16 bases lying between them. CDR3 length: 17 residues. The DNA of the CDR3 is TGTGCCAGCAGCTTACGCCGACCGCTTTTACTGAACACTGAAGCTTTCTTT. Translated, it gives CASSLRRPLLLNTEAFF.

CDR3 nucleotide sequence: TGTGCCAGCAGCTCGGTCATGGGACTAGCGGGTAATGAGCAGTTCTTC. It encodes CASSSVMGLAGNEQFF. The chain recombines TRBV5-4 with TRBJ2-1; 12 nucleotides match TRBD2. V was pared by 3 bases and J by 7 bases, with 8 bases of the junction left unmatched. The germline gives CDR1 SGHNT, CDR2 YYREEE (reference sequence). CDR3 size: 16 residues.

This clonotype came up a few times. The chain couples TRBV7-9 to TRBJ2-7; TRBD1 might be the D (6 bases). This CDR3 region has 13 residues. Germline V gene data show CDR1 as SEHNR and CDR2 as FQNEAQ (reference sequence). Trimming left V 11 bases short and J 0 bases short, with 14 bases between. In DNA form, the CDR3 reads TGTGCCTCCGGGACACTGCGCTCCTACGAGCAGTACTTC. It codes for CASGTLRSYEQYF.

As regards this clonotype: A much bigger clone sits one base away, suggesting this may be a read error. The chain joins TRBV7-2 to TRBJ1-6; D perhaps matches TRBD1 (5 bases). The length of the CDR3 is 16 residues. The germline gives CDR1 SGHTA, CDR2 FQGNSA. CDR3 bases: TGTGCCAGCGGGTCAGACAGTAGCTCCTATAGTTCACCCCTCCACTTT. It yields the protein CASGSDSSSYSSPLHF.

This clonotype has ten or more counts. The chain carries TRBV12-3 or TRBV12-4 and TRBJ2-1, with a possible D match to TRBD1 (6 bases). This CDR3 is 13 amino acids long. V shed 6 bases and J shed 6 bases, with 12 bases lying between them. CDR3 protein: CASRPTGSNEQFF. The CDR3 DNA sequence: TGTGCCAGCAGGCCCACAGGGAGCAATGAGCAGTTCTTC.

This clonotype was counted at least ten times. This chain joins TRBV3-1 and TRBJ2-5; 7 bases fit TRBD1. The germline gives CDR1 LGHDT, CDR2 YNNKEL (reference sequence). V was pared by 5 bases and J by 3 bases, with 6 bases of the junction left unmatched. The CDR3 spans 14 residues. The CDR3 DNA reads as TGTGCCAGCAGCGCCCGGGACAGAGAAGAGACCCAGTACTTC. Protein product: CASSARDREETQYF.

This chain connects TRBV10-3 to TRBJ2-3; 8 bases match TRBD1. Germline V gene sequence: CDR1 ENHRY, CDR2 SYGVKD. The V gene end was trimmed by 9 bases and the J gene end by 2 bases; junction bases not matched to a gene: 10. The CDR3 is 15 residues long. The CDR3, as DNA: TGTGCCATGGGCCCGAGGACAGGGAACACAGATACGCAGTATTTT. This encodes CAMGPRTGNTDTQYF.

This clonotype has a count of ten or more. This sequence joins TRBV6-1 and TRBJ1-4; no reliable D call. CDR1 is MNHNS, CDR2 SASEGT, per germline. The length of the CDR3 is 13 residues. The V end lost 5 bases, the J end lost 8 bases, and 12 bases lay between the germline ends. The CDR3 DNA reads TGTGCCAGCAGTTATAGGGCTGACGAAAAACTGTTTTTT. Protein: CASSYRADEKLFF.

This clonotype was counted many times. The rearrangement links TRBV27 to TRBJ1-2; D is uncertain. The V gene lost 1 base and the J gene lost 8 bases, with 20 bases spanning the gap. Germline V CDR1 and CDR2: MNHEY, SMNVEV (reference sequence). This CDR3 comprises 16 residues. CDR3 coding DNA: TGTGCCAGCAGTTTATTAGCCGACGGACGTCCAAAGGGCTACACCTTC. Its protein product is CASSLLADGRPKGYTF.

This clonotype was recorded at least ten times. The CDR3 DNA follows: TGTGCCAGCAGCCAAGATGGGGACAGGAATAATTCACCCCTCCACTTT. Translated, it gives CASSQDGDRNNSPLHF. The V gene is TRBV3-1, the J gene TRBJ1-6; 8 nucleotides match TRBD1. Germline V gene data show CDR1 as LGHDT and CDR2 as YNNKEL (reference sequence). CDR3 length equals 16 residues. The J segment lost 5 bases and the V segment lost 0 bases, leaving 3 bases of the junction unmatched.

This clonotype has a count of ten or more. The rearrangement uses TRBV12-3 or TRBV12-4 and TRBJ1-1; D gene uncertain. Deletions cut 1 base from V and 0 bases from J, with 6 bases between. The CDR3 is made up of 14 amino acids. The CDR3 nucleotides are TGTGCCAGCAGTTTAGGGGAGGTGAACACTGAAGCTTTCTTT. Its protein is CASSLGEVNTEAFF.

This clonotype showed up just a few times. V usage is TRBV19 and J usage is TRBJ2-2; tentatively, D is TRBD1 (6 bases). V was shortened by 4 bases and J by 4 bases, with 13 bases between the two germline ends. The CDR3 spans 15 residues. In germline, CDR1 is LNHDA, CDR2 SQIVND (reference sequence). DNA of the CDR3: TGTGCCAGTAGTACTCGGACAGAACTCACCGGGGAGCTGTTTTTT. It is translated as CASSTRTELTGELFF.

In this sample, this clonotype turned up a few times. A much larger clone lies one base from this, so it may be a read error. The rearrangement uses TRBV12-3 or TRBV12-4 and TRBJ2-5; the D is unclear. The CDR3 totals 14 residues. CDR3 residues: CASSLVGRPETQHF. The DNA for the CDR3 is TGTGCCAGCAGTTTGGTCGGAAGGCCAGAGACCCAGCACTTC.

This clonotype was seen a handful of times. This rearrangement joins TRBV9 to TRBJ2-2, with D possibly matching TRBD2 (5 bases). V was clipped by 3 bases and J by 4 bases, with 19 bases between them. Germline V gene sequence: CDR1 SGDLS, CDR2 YYNGEE. The CDR3 contains 17 residues. The CDR3 loop is CASSEPSTSPGTGELFF. The CDR3, as DNA: TGTGCCAGCAGCGAGCCCTCAACTAGTCCGGGCACCGGGGAGCTGTTTTTT.

This clonotype was seen repeatedly, ten times or more. V is TRBV15 and J is TRBJ1-1; D gene uncertain. CDR3 length equals 15 residues. The V end lost 0 bases, the J end lost 0 bases, and 8 bases lay between the germline ends. From germline, CDR1 is LNHNV and CDR2 YYDKDF (reference sequence). CDR3 DNA sequence: TGTGCCACCAGCAGAGACTGGACCGTGAACACTGAAGCTTTCTTT. Amino acid sequence: CATSRDWTVNTEAFF.

This clonotype was counted at least ten times. The chain has TRBV12-3 or TRBV12-4 and TRBJ2-3; the D call may be TRBD1 or TRBD2 (5 bases each). V was pared by 5 bases and J by 0 bases, with 12 bases between. The CDR3 consists of 15 residues. The CDR3 DNA reads TGTGCCAGCAGTCCCGGGGCAGCTAGCACAGATACGCAGTATTTT. Translated, it gives CASSPGAASTDTQYF.